These T cell receptor beta chains were read from a single sample in a study of identical twins. TCRdb called the 5' RACE reads again in MiXCR, with one record for every CDR3 protein. Among over 550,000 distinct CDR3 sequences listed, about 7.6% were seen once. These same records also appear under a second study, on yellow fever vaccine responses in identical twins.

Specimen: PBMCs. The receptors derive from a woman younger than 30 in good health. Each CDR3 is given with its conserved first and last residue. A D gene is named only where the DNA matches it firmly. Not all rows give a size; the values are once, few, many and, for expanded clones, a class.

TRBJ1-1,many,TRBD1,TRBV5-6,TGTGCCAGCAGCCCAGGCGGGACAGGGGCCACAGACACTGAAGCTTTCTTT,CASSPGGTGATDTEAFF
TRBJ2-5,-,-,TRBV28,TGTGCCAGCAGTCCCCCCCTCGACAGGCCCCCCCAAGAGACCCAGTACTTC,CASSPPLDRPPQETQYF
TRBJ1-1,many,-,TRBV5-1,TGCGCCAGCAGCCCGCGGACAGCCAGTGGTGAAGCTTTCTTT,CASSPRTASGEAFF
TRBJ2-3,many,TRBD2,TRBV3-1,TGTGCCAGCAGCCCAGCGGGGGGGCGGTCCGATACGCAGTATTTT,CASSPAGGRSDTQYF
TRBJ2-1,few,-,TRBV28,TGTGCCAGCAGTTTTGGGGGGCTCAAGTACAATGAGCAGTTCTTC,CASSFGGLKYNEQFF
TRBJ2-3,many,TRBD2,TRBV7-9,TGTGCCAGCAGCTCTAGCGGGAGTAGCACAGATACGCAGTATTTT,CASSSSGSSTDTQYF
TRBJ2-1,many,TRBD1,TRBV5-5,TGTGCCAGCAGCTTGATCCCCCAGGGGGCACCCAATGAGCAGTTCTTC,CASSLIPQGAPNEQFF
TRBJ1-6,few,-,TRBV7-8,TGTGCCAGCAGCTTAGTTGCAGGGGCGGGTAATTCACCCCTCCACTTT,CASSLVAGAGNSPLHF
TRBJ2-3,-,-,TRBV15,TGTGCCACCACAACGGGGGTAACAGATACGCAGTATTTT,CATTTGVTDTQYF
TRBJ2-1,-,-,TRBV20-1,TGCAGTGCTTCTTGGGACAAGATGCTGTTTGAGCAGATCTTC,CSASWDKMLFEQIF
TRBJ2-3,few,-,TRBV20-1,TGCAGTGCTGCCGGGACTTTAAGCACAGATACGCAGTATTTT,CSAAGTLSTDTQYF
TRBJ2-2,few,-,TRBV10-3,TGTGCCATCAGTGAAAGGGGGACGGGGAACACCGGGGAGCTGTTTTTT,CAISERGTGNTGELFF
TRBJ2-7,many,-,TRBV12-3/TRBV12-4,TGTGCCAGCACTATCGGGGCTAGCAGACTCTACGAGCAGTACTTC,CASTIGASRLYEQYF
TRBJ2-7,-,-,TRBV28,TGTGCCAGCAGTGAAAGACAGTACGAGCAGTACTTC,CASSERQYEQYF
TRBJ1-6,few,-,TRBV10-3,TGTGCCACTGGAAGGCTCGGGACGTCTGGGAATTCACCCCTCCACTTT,CATGRLGTSGNSPLHF
TRBJ2-5,few,-,TRBV6-5,TGTGCCAGCAGTTACTCCCGGGGGACGCAAGAGACCCAGTACTTC,CASSYSRGTQETQYF
TRBJ1-5,-,TRBD1,TRBV10-3,TGTGCCTCATCGTTTGGACAGGGAGCCGATAGCAATCAGCCCCAGCATTTT,CASSFGQGADSNQPQHF
TRBJ1-3,many,-,TRBV6-1,TGTGCCAGCTTTGGTATAAGCCAGGGAAACTCTGGAAACACCATATATTTT,CASFGISQGNSGNTIYF
TRBJ2-3,few,-,TRBV20-1,TGCAGTGCTCCGATACTTCGTCTCAATACAGATACGCAGTATTTT,CSAPILRLNTDTQYF